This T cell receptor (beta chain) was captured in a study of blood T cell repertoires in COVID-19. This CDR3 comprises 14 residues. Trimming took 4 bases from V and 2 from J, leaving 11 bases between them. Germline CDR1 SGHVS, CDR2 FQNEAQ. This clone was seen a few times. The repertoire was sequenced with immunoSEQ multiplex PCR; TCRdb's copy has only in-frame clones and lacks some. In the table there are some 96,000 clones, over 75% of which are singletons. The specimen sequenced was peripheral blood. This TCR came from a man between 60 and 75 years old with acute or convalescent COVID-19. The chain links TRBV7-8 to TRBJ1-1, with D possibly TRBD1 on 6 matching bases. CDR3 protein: CASSSYRANTEAFF. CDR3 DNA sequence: TGTGCCAGCAGCTCATACAGGGCAAACACTGAAGCTTTCTTT.